This T cell receptor (beta chain) was recovered during a study of CD4+ T cells in melanoma. Whole-study findings and limits: A reported correlation linked neoantigen-specific CD4+ T cells to CD8+, macrophage and B cell function. Neoantigen-specific CD4+ T cells in melanoma reportedly had diverse differentiation states.

The length of the CDR3 is 15 residues. Clones were read by immunoSEQ multiplex PCR, and TCRdb kept only the in-frame ones, dropping some. This table has about 110,000 clones, around 92% appearing once. There are a few counts of this clone. Antigen unknown. This rearrangement joins TRBV1 to TRBJ1-2; TRBD1, the D gene given by the table, was not confirmed from the DNA. TRBV1 is deemed a pseudogene. The specimen was peripheral blood. The sequence was obtained from a human donor with melanoma. The CDR3 loop reads CTSSQGQKALYGYTF. CDR3 in DNA: TGCACCAGCAGCCAAGGACAGAAAGCACTCTATGGCTACACCTTC.